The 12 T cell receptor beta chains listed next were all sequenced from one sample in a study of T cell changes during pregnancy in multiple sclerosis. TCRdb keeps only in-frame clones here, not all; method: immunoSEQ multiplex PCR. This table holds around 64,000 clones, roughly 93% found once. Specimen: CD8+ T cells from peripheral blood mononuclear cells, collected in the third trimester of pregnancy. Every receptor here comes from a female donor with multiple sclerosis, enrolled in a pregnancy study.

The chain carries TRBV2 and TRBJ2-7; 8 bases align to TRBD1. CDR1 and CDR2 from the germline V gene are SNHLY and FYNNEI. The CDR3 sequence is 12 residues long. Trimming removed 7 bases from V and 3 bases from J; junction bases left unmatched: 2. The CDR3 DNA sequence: TGTGCCAGCATGGGACAGGACTACGAGCAGTACTTC. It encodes CASMGQDYEQYF. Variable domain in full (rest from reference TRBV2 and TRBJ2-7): EPEVTQTPSHQVTQMGQEVILRCVPISNHLYFYWYRQILGQKVEFLVSFYNNEISEKSEIFDDQFSVERPDGSNFTLKIRSTKLEDSAMYFCASMGQDYEQYFGPGTRLTVT.

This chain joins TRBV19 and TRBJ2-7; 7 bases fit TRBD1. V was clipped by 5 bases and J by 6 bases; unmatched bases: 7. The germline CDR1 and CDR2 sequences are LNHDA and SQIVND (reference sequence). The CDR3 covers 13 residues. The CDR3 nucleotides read TGTGCCAGTAGTCTTGGGACAGAAGGCGAGCAGTACTTC. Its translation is CASSLGTEGEQYF.

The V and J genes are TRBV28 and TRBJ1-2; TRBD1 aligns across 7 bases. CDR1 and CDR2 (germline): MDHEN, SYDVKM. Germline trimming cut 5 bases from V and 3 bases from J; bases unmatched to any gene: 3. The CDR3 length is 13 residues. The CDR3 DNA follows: TGTGCCAGCAGTCCCGGGACAGACTATGGCTACACCTTC. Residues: CASSPGTDYGYTF.

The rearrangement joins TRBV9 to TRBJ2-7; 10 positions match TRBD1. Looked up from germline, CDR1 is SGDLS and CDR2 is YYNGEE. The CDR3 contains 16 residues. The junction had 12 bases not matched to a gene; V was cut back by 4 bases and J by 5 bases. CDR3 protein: CASSPPSGTGVHEQYF. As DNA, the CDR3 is TGTGCCAGCAGCCCCCCTTCTGGGACAGGGGTCCACGAGCAGTACTTC.

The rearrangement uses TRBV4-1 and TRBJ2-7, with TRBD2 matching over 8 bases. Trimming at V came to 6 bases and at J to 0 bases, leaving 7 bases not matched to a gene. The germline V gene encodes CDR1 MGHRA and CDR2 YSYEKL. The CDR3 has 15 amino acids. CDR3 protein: CASRIESGSSYEQYF. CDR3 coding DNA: TGCGCCAGCAGGATAGAAAGCGGGAGCTCCTACGAGCAGTACTTC.

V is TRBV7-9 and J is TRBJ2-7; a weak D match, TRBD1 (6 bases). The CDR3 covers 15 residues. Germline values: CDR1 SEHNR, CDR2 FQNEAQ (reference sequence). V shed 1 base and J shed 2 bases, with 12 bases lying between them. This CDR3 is CASSLVRDTTYEQYF. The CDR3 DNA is TGTGCCAGCAGCTTAGTCCGGGACACCACCTACGAGCAGTACTTC. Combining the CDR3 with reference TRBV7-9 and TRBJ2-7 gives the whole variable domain DTGVSQNPRHKITKRGQNVTFRCDPISEHNRLYWYRQTLGQGPEFLTYFQNEAQLEKSRLLSDRFSAERPKGSFSTLEIQRTEQGDSAMYLCASSLVRDTTYEQYFGPGTRLTVT.

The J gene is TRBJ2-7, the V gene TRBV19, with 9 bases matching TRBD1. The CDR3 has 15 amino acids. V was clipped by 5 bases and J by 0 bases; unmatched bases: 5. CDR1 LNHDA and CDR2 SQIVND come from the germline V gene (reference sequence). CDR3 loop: CASSFGTGSSYEQYF. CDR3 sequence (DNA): TGTGCCAGTAGTTTTGGGACAGGGAGCTCCTACGAGCAGTACTTC.

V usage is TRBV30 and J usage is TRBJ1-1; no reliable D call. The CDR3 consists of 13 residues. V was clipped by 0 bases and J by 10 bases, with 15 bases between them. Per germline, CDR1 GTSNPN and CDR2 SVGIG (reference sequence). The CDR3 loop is CAWSVGDNGGAFF. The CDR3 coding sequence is TGTGCCTGGAGTGTCGGGGATAACGGAGGAGCTTTCTTT.

CDR3: CASSLSPGDYEQYF. In DNA form, the CDR3 reads TGCGCCAGCAGCTTATCTCCAGGGGACTACGAGCAGTACTTC. V gene TRBV5-1 combines with J gene TRBJ2-7; tentatively, D is TRBD1 (6 bases). This CDR3 has 14 amino acids. The V and J ends lost 2 bases and 3 bases respectively, with 12 bases between them. Per germline, CDR1 SGHRS and CDR2 YFSETQ.

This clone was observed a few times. The CDR3 DNA follows: TGTGCCTGGAGTGTAGGGGGGAACACTGAAGCTTTCTTT. Protein sequence: CAWSVGGNTEAFF. V is TRBV30 and J is TRBJ1-1; weak D call: TRBD1 (6 bases). This CDR3 is 13 amino acids long. The germline V gene has CDR1 GTSNPN and CDR2 SVGIG (reference sequence). The ends were cut back, 0 bases at V and 1 base at J, with 6 bases in the middle.

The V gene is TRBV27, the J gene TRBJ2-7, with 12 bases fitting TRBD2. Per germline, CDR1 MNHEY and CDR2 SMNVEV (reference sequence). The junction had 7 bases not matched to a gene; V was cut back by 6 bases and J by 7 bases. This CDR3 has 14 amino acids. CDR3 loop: CASRLAGGLYEQYF. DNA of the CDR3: TGTGCCAGCAGGCTAGCGGGAGGGCTATATGAGCAGTACTTC.

The CDR3 is CSADSYNEQFF. As DNA, the CDR3 is TGCAGTGCTGACAGCTACAATGAGCAGTTCTTC. The V and J genes are TRBV20-1 and TRBJ2-1; D may be TRBD1 (5 bases). The germline V gene has CDR1 DFQATT and CDR2 SNEGSKA (reference sequence). V dropped 5 bases and J dropped 3 bases, with 5 bases sitting between them. The CDR3 covers 11 residues.